This T cell receptor (beta chain) was captured by sequencing in a study of cytomegalovirus exposure and HLA in healthy donors. Study results and limitations: Only CMV serostatus was available as immune exposure information. Cytomegalovirus-associated TCR beta chains were listed, numbering 150 to 200.

Germline CDR1 and CDR2: MNHNS and SASEGT. The V and J ends lost 2 bases and 1 base respectively, with 12 bases between them. The CDR3 runs to 17 residues. Primers included in the PCR were 60 Vbeta and 13 Jbeta primers. Source study methods: Later, an analysis found roughly 80 million unique TCR beta chains, and around 12 million of these were shared. The repertoire was sequenced with immunoSEQ multiplex PCR; TCRdb's copy has only in-frame clones and lacks some. The V and J calls and clone size come from that table; D and trimming were worked out from the DNA. The table has 90,000 to 150,000 clones, 70% to 85% seen once. On this clone: What it binds is not known.

The TCR originated in a man in his fifties or sixties in good health and CMV-seropositive. The sequenced sample was PBMCs. This chain joins TRBV6-1 and TRBJ1-6, with D possibly being TRBD1 (6 bases). The CDR3, as DNA: TGTGCCAGCAGTGAACAGGGGCTAAGATCCTATAATTCACCCCTCCACTTT. It translates to CASSEQGLRSYNSPLHF.